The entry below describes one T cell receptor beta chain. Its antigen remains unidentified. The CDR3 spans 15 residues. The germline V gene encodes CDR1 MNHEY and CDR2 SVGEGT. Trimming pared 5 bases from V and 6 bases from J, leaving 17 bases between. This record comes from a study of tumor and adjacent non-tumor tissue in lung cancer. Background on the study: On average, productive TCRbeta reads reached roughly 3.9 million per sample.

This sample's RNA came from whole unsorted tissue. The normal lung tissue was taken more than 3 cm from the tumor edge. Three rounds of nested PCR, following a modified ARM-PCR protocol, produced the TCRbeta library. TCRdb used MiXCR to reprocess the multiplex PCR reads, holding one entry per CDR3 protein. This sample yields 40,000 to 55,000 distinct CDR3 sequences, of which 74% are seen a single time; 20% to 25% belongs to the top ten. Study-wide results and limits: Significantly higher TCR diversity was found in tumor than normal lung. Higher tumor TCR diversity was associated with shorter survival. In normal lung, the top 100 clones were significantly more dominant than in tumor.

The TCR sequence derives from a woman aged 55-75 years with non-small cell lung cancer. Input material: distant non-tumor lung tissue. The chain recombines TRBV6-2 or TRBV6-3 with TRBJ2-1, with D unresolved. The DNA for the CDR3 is TGTGCCAGCAGTAACCTCCTGGGGATATCCAATGAGCAGTTCTTC. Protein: CASSNLLGISNEQFF.